The clone carrying this TCR beta chain showed up many times. J was trimmed by 4 bases and V by 3 bases; bases with no gene match: 0. This CDR3 has 13 residues. Germline V gene data show CDR1 as SGHKS and CDR2 as YYEKEE (reference sequence). The data are from a study of blood T cell repertoires in COVID-19. Turning to the study itself: Samples representing acute and convalescent COVID-19 were sourced from the United States, Italy and Spain. PBMCs, B-cell-depleted T cells, or T cells provided the cDNA or gDNA that made up the material.

Authors' analysis steps: Reference gene primer amplification gave estimated nucleated cell counts. The assay was immunoSEQ multiplex PCR, and TCRdb's table has in-frame clones only and misses some. V, J and clone size derive from that table, while D and trimming were established from the DNA sequence. This sample yields around 100,000 clones, of which roughly four fifths are seen a single time; 20% to 25% belongs to the top ten. The receptor was isolated from a man aged 65-85 years with active or convalescent COVID-19. The gene calls are TRBV5-5 and TRBJ1-1; 10 nucleotides match TRBD1. Source material: peripheral blood. The CDR3: CASSWTGGTEAFF. The CDR3 DNA sequence: TGTGCCAGCAGCTGGACAGGGGGCACTGAAGCTTTCTTT.